The 7 T cell receptor beta chains presented below share a single source sample, sequenced in a study of tumor and adjacent non-tumor tissue in lung cancer. TCRbeta libraries were built with three rounds of nested PCR, modified from ARM-PCR. MiXCR, run by TCRdb on the multiplex PCR reads, gives a single entry per CDR3 protein. The sample has 200,000 to 250,000 distinct CDR3 sequences, around 71% seen once; the top ten hold approximately 25%. The template was RNA from unsorted bulk tissue. What was sequenced was lung tumor tissue. These receptor sequences come from a man aged 60 to 69 with non-small cell lung cancer.

With respect to this clonotype: This CDR3 is missing its conserved last phenylalanine or tryptophan, likely due to a read error. V gene TRBV11-3 combines with J gene TRBJ1-1; no definite D call. Germline V lookup: CDR1 SGHNT, CDR2 YENEEA. The CDR3 spans 14 residues. As DNA, the CDR3 is TGTGCCAGCAGCATAGAAGGTAGGGAGTATGAAGCTTTCTTA. Translation: CASSIEGREYEAFL.

For this clonotype: This clone may be a read error of a much larger clone one base away. This chain uses TRBV6-1 with TRBJ1-5; D gene uncertain. This CDR3 comprises 13 residues. Germline CDR1 and CDR2: MNHNS and SASEGT. The V end lost 10 bases, the J end lost 6 bases, and 16 bases lay between the germline ends. CDR3 sequence reads: CAIREGTSQPQHF. The CDR3 bases are TGTGCCATCAGAGAGGGTACAAGTCAGCCCCAGCATTTT.

Worth noting for this clonotype: This CDR3 is missing its conserved last phenylalanine or tryptophan, likely due to a read error. This chain links TRBV20-1 with TRBJ1-4; D may be TRBD1 (5 bases). CDR1 DFQATT and CDR2 SNEGSKA come from the germline V gene (reference sequence). The V and J ends lost 3 bases and 7 bases respectively, with 9 bases between them. The CDR3 runs to 12 residues. CDR3 DNA: TGCAGTGCTAGGGGGGGTAGTGAAAAACTGTTTTCT. Residues: CSARGGSEKLFS.

As to this clonotype: The junction does not match germline at one end; this may be a read error. The DNA for the CDR3 is TGTGCCAGCAGACGAACCCAGGACAGTGCCTACACTGAGCAGTTCTTC. Translating gives CASRRTQDSAYTEQFF. This sequence joins TRBV6-1 and TRBJ2-1; D is possibly TRBD1 (6 bases). The length of the CDR3 is 16 residues. Germline V CDR1 and CDR2: MNHNS, SASEGT.

Points on this clonotype: Here the CDR3 omits its conserved ending phenylalanine or tryptophan, so a read error is the likely source. The chain links TRBV4-3 to TRBJ2-1; D not certain. Germline assignment: CDR1 LGHNA and CDR2 YSLEER. CDR3 size: 15 residues. With 2 bases removed from V and 0 bases from J, the gap between germline ends came to 8 bases. The CDR3 DNA reads TGCGCCAGCAGCCAAAATCCTGACTCCTACAATGAGCAGTTCTCC. It codes for CASSQNPDSYNEQFS.

With respect to this clonotype: A much larger clone lies one base from this, so it may be a read error. The rearrangement links TRBV20-1 to TRBJ2-5, with D unresolved. V shed 3 bases and J shed 9 bases, with 20 bases lying between them. Germline V gene sequence: CDR1 DFQATT, CDR2 SNEGSKA (reference sequence). The CDR3 runs 14 residues. CDR3: CSARPLRKETAQYF. The CDR3 bases are TGCAGTGCTAGGCCCCTGAGGAAGGAAACGGCCCAGTACTTC.

Details on this clonotype: A much more abundant neighbour one base away suggests this may be a read error. The chain couples TRBV20-1 to TRBJ2-1, with D possibly called TRBD1 or TRBD2 (5 bases each). V lost 5 bases, J lost 12 bases, and 14 bases lay in between. This CDR3 is built from 11 residues. Germline V gene lookup returns CDR1 DFQATT and CDR2 SNEGSKA (reference sequence). As DNA, the CDR3 is TGCAGTGCTGAGAGGGCGCAGGGGCAGTTCTTC. Its protein product is CSAERAQGQFF.